This TCR beta chain was retrieved from a study of T cells in Graves' hyperthyroidism and ophthalmopathy (dated by TCRdb to the late 2010s). Regarding the study in general: To identify TCR V-J signatures that set the groups apart, the researchers used a discovery cohort of about a hundred patients, made up of 40 to 45 with Graves' ophthalmopathy and 57 with stable Graves' hyperthyroidism. Following sampling, methimazole starting at 30 mg daily was given to hyperthyroidism patients, and high-dose intravenous methylprednisolone was given to ophthalmopathy patients. Prospective prediction of ophthalmopathy was tested in an independent validation cohort of approximately 19 hyperthyroidism patients and 17 patients who later progressed to ophthalmopathy. Thyroid tissue and blood T-cell repertoires from more than five Graves' hyperthyroidism patients were also compared in the study. The roughly 99 discovery patients were divided at random into training and test sets in a 7:3 ratio. TCR Vbeta CDR3 sequencing of 120 to 150 peripheral blood samples (approximately 44 ophthalmopathy, under 80 hyperthyroidism and some 17 progressor patients) is reported in the paper. The paper as a whole reports these results and caveats: A model built on a 13 V-J signature distinguished ophthalmopathy from stable hyperthyroidism, reaching about 89% sensitivity and under 84% specificity in cross-validation and 80%/75% in testing. Blood samples also contained most of the expanded thyroid clonotypes (frequency above 0.001), which suggests that blood repertoires may reflect thyroid immune responses. During validation, the model predicted progression to ophthalmopathy a median of around 6 months ahead of onset, with more than 60% sensitivity and 72.22% specificity. No statistical method was used to fix the sample size in advance, and group allocation was not hidden from the investigators.

Patients with uncontrolled infections, other autoimmune diseases, pregnancy or lactation were excluded. Diagnoses were based on clinical symptoms, serum thyroxine and TRAb, thyroid ultrasound and orbital computed tomography. Trizol reagent was used to extract total RNA, and RNA quality was then checked on an Agilent 2100 Bioanalyzer. Trimmed from V: 10 bases; trimmed from J: 2 bases; junction bases lacking a gene match: 13. Spanning cysteine to phenylalanine, the CDR3 consists of 15 amino acids. Only the CDR3 DNA stays, 45 bases, in frame from base 1. CDR1 ENHRY and CDR2 SYGVKD were looked up in the germline V gene. TCR beta CDR3 regions were amplified from RNA transcripts. The first round of RT-PCR for the TCR CDR3 was performed with the HTBI primer set and the Qiagen OneStep RT-PCR kit. Libraries were constructed in a second round of multiplex PCR, after which size selection and purification were carried out. Sequencing of the libraries was done on an Illumina HiSeq2000 using paired-end 100 bp reads. Per the source publication's procedure: Raw data were processed with SOAPnuke, discarding reads with adapters, uncalled bases, mean Phred below 15, or no exact constant-primer or identifier match. High-quality paired reads were merged using COPE v1.2.5, and each unique nucleotide sequence was defined as a clonotype. MiTCR v1.1 was used to align the clonotypes against IMGT TRBV, TRBD and TRBJ reference segments. The analysis was restricted to V-J combinations with a frequency above 0.0001, which together covered roughly 99% of the repertoires. A TCS score was defined as the ratio between F50 (clonal expansion) and ExV (chaos), using BLOSUM62-based TCRdist between CDR3 peptides within each V-J. Welch's t-statistics and random forest reduced fewer than 550 V-J features to about 12, which were used in a naive Bayes classifier (R e1071). The Morisita-Horn index was used to measure how similar the thyroid and blood repertoires were. Clones were called with MiXCR by TCRdb after fastp trimmed the public reads at Q25, and only in-frame beta chains were retained. Each entry merges the rows of one CDR3 protein and shows their most common DNA and genes. In this record, the V and J calls reflect TCRdb's handling and not the investigators' own analysis. This sample has a few hundred thousand distinct CDR3 sequences in its table, and about 46% of those were observed once. 44% of the sample is in the top ten clones.

This clonotype came up a few times. What antigen it recognizes has not been identified. No quality values exist for individual bases; no much larger clone is one base distant. Recombination linked TRBV10-3 to TRBJ2-7, and 8 junctional nucleotides match TRBD2. This receptor was obtained from an adult woman with Graves' disease, either hyperthyroidism or ophthalmopathy (not recorded which). Sequencing was performed on peripheral blood or thyroid tissue (not recorded which). The DNA sequence follows: TGTGCCACCCACCCGGTAGCGGGATCCGCCTACGAGCAGTACTTC. It is translated as CATHPVAGSAYEQYF.